This TCR beta chain comes out of a study of T cells after yellow fever vaccination. TCRdb re-called the 5' RACE reads through MiXCR, storing one row per CDR3 protein. This table holds under 95,000 distinct CDR3 sequences, roughly 7% found once. This clonotype showed up just a few times. The V gene's germline CDR1 is SGHTA and CDR2 FQGTGA. This CDR3 comprises 14 residues. V lost 5 bases, J lost 0 bases, and 10 bases lay in between. The TCR originated in a man aged 18 to 29 who received the YFV17D yellow fever vaccine. This sequence joins TRBV7-3 and TRBJ1-1; D is perhaps TRBD1 (5 bases). The material was CD8+ T cells sorted from PBMCs, obtained roughly 10 days after the first yellow fever vaccination. The CDR3 sequence: CASSRDGMNTEAFF. The CDR3 bases are TGTGCCAGCAGCCGGGACGGGATGAACACTGAAGCTTTCTTT.